This T cell receptor beta chain is drawn from a study of blood T cell repertoires in COVID-19. The CDR3 is made up of 15 amino acids. Germline V lookup: CDR1 SGHRS, CDR2 YFSETQ. The germline V and J ends were trimmed by 0 bases and 4 bases, with 13 bases remaining between them. Data came from immunoSEQ multiplex PCR; TCRdb stores just in-frame clones and leaves some out. The sample has about 73,000 clones, approximately 80% seen once. What was sequenced was peripheral blood. The gene calls are TRBV5-1 and TRBJ1-2; D uncertain. The receptor's source is an older woman with acute or convalescent COVID-19. CDR3 protein: CASSLGTVQSYGYTF. In DNA form, the CDR3 reads TGCGCCAGCAGCTTGGGAACAGTCCAGTCCTATGGCTACACCTTC.